The clone carrying this T cell receptor (beta chain) has just a few counts. Its cognate antigen is unknown. TCRdb re-derived calls from the 5' RACE reads in MiXCR, one entry per CDR3 protein. Among some 52,000 distinct CDR3 sequences listed, around 8% were seen once. This sample is part of a study of early T cells in non-severe SARS-CoV-2 infection. In the study overall: Sequencing used unsorted whole-blood bulk RNA, so chains lack pairing.

Whole-study findings and limits: Comparison of clonotypes with VDJdb favored anti-spike CD8 responses while missing private and CD4 specificities.

The CDR3 has 18 amino acids. Germline lookup yields CDR1 SGHVS and CDR2 FNYEAQ. V was trimmed by 1 base and J by 3 bases, leaving 18 bases between them. The chain has TRBV7-6 and TRBJ2-2, with D possibly matching TRBD1 (5 bases). The TCR sequence derives from an adult who was a healthcare worker with PCR-confirmed SARS-CoV-2 infection or an uninfected control (not recorded which). Source material: whole blood. The CDR3 nucleotides read TGTGCCAGCAGCTTAGTTCGACAGTCGATTGGGTACACCGGGGAGCTGTTTTTT. Its protein is CASSLVRQSIGYTGELFF. The complete variable domain, with remaining parts taken from reference TRBV7-6 and TRBJ2-2, reads GAGVSQSPRYKVTKRGQDVALRCDPISGHVSLYWYRQALGQGPEFLTYFNYEAQQDKSGLPNDRFSAERPEGSISTLTIQRTEQRDSAMYRCASSLVRQSIGYTGELFFGEGSRLTVL.